This section outlines one T cell receptor (beta chain) sequence together with its context. Participant-reported clinical history was the basis for cohort assignment. The data stem from a study of blood T cell repertoires in COVID-19. Trimming stripped 6 bases from V and 6 bases from J, with 18 bases between. The CDR3 is 13 amino acids. CDR1 and CDR2 (germline): SQVTM, ANQGSEA. Only in-frame clones appear in the TCRdb table, and some are missing; sequencing was by immunoSEQ multiplex PCR. Here the sample spans roughly 400,000 clones, around nine tenths being singletons. Sequences were obtained from PBMCs or T cells enriched from blood (not recorded which). The sequence was obtained from a woman aged 18-29 years who had been exposed to COVID-19. The chain recombines TRBV29-1 with TRBJ2-7; TRBD1 might be the D (5 bases). CDR3 DNA: TGCAGCGTGCTTACGACAGTGCCGGGCGAGCAGTACTTC. It specifies CSVLTTVPGEQYF.